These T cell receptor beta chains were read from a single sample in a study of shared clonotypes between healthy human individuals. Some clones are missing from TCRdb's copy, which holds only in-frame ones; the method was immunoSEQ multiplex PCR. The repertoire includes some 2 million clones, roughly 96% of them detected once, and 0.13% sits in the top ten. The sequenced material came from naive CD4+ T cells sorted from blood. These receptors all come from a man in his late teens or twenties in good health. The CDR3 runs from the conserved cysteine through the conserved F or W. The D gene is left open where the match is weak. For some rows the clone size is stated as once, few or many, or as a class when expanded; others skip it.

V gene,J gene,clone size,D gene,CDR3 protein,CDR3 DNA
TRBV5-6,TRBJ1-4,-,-,CASSLLTANSRDEKLFF,TGTGCCAGCAGCTTGCTGACAGCCAACTCTCGGGATGAAAAACTGTTTTTT
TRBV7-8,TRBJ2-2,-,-,CASSSRANTGELFF,TGTGCCAGCAGCAGCAGGGCCAACACCGGGGAGCTGTTTTTT
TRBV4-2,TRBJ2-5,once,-,CASSQGRGEVQETQYF,TGTGCCAGCAGCCAAGGCAGGGGGGAGGTTCAAGAGACCCAGTACTTC
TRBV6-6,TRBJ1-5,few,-,CASSFQVGNQPQHF,TGTGCCAGCAGTTTTCAGGTCGGCAATCAGCCCCAGCATTTT
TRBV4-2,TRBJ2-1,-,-,CASSPMSTTRLGEQFF,TGTGCCAGCAGCCCGATGAGCACTACCCGTTTGGGTGAGCAGTTCTTC
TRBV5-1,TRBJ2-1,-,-,CASSVTLGEQFF,TGCGCCAGCAGCGTGACTCTGGGTGAGCAGTTCTTC
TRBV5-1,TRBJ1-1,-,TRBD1,CASSFRQGARTEAFF,TGCGCCAGCAGCTTTCGACAGGGGGCGCGCACTGAAGCTTTCTTT
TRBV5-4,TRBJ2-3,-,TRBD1,CASSLVSVADRGMTQYF,TGTGCCAGCAGCCTGGTCAGTGTTGCGGACAGGGGAATGACGCAGTATTTT
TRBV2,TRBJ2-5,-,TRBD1,CASRRTGSKNTQYF,TGTGCCAGCAGAAGGACAGGGAGCAAGAACACCCAGTACTTC
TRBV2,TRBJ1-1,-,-,CASTGEGNTEAFF,TGTGCCAGCACCGGGGAGGGGAACACTGAAGCTTTCTTT
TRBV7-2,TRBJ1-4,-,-,CASSFVGEKLFF,TGTGCCAGCAGCTTCGTCGGCGAAAAACTGTTTTTT
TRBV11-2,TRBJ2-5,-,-,CASSLGRVGETQYF,TGTGCCAGCAGCTTAGGTCGGGTGGGGGAGACCCAGTACTTC
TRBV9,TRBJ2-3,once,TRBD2,CASSFGLAGGGDTQYF,TGTGCCAGCAGCTTTGGACTAGCGGGAGGTGGAGATACGCAGTATTTT
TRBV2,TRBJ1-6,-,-,CASSEEGNSPLHF,TGTGCCAGCAGTGAAGAGGGGAATTCACCCCTCCACTTT
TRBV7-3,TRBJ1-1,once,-,CASSPTQGLNTEAFF,TGTGCCAGCAGCCCTACCCAGGGATTGAACACTGAAGCTTTCTTT
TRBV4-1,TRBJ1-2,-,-,CASSHGGAQDNYGYTF,TGCGCCAGCAGCCATGGGGGAGCACAGGACAACTATGGCTACACCTTC